These T cell receptor beta chains were read from a single sample in a study of OX40 agonist ivuxolimab in advanced cancers. Only in-frame clones appear in the TCRdb table, and some are missing; sequencing was by immunoSEQ multiplex PCR. The data contain fewer than 85,000 clones, 80% to 90% of them singletons. Sample: CD4+ or CD8+ T cells sorted from blood, taken in a trial of the OX40 agonist ivuxolimab. The receptors were sampled from an adult with an advanced solid tumor such as melanoma, head and neck, liver or kidney cancer. Each CDR3 is given with its conserved first and last residue. A D gene is named only where the DNA matches it firmly. Only some rows state a clone size, as once, few, many or a class for expanded clones.

j_call v_call d_call cdr3_length clone_size cdr3_aa cdr3_nt
TRBJ2-7 TRBV5-1 TRBD1 13 - CASSRDRGYEQYF TGCGCCAGCAGCCGGGACAGGGGCTACGAGCAGTACTTC
TRBJ2-7 TRBV13 TRBD2 16 - CASSLGRGGLGYEQYF TGTGCCAGCAGCTTAGGCCGGGGGGGACTCGGCTACGAGCAGTACTTC
TRBJ2-7 TRBV19 - 16 - CASSTLGRPPSYEQYF TGTGCCAGTAGTACCCTTGGACGGCCTCCCTCCTACGAGCAGTACTTC
TRBJ1-5 TRBV5-4 - 11 - CASSFNQPQHF TGTGCCAGCAGCTTTAATCAGCCCCAGCATTTT
TRBJ1-2 TRBV10-3 - 14 - CAISESDDNYGYTF TGTGCCATCAGTGAGTCTGACGATAACTATGGCTACACCTTC
TRBJ1-3 TRBV7-6 - 13 once CASSLGSGNTIYF TGTGCCAGCAGCTTGGGATCTGGAAACACCATATATTTT
TRBJ2-6 TRBV30 TRBD1 15 - CAASQGLSGANVLTF TGTGCCGCCTCACAGGGGCTCTCTGGGGCCAACGTCCTGACTTTC
TRBJ2-3 TRBV6-5 - 14 - CASSYLPDTDTQYF TGTGCCAGCAGTTACCTCCCCGACACAGATACGCAGTATTTT
TRBJ2-5 TRBV5-1 TRBD2 14 - CASSSSGGGETQYF TGCGCCAGCAGCTCCTCGGGCGGGGGGGAGACCCAGTACTTC
TRBJ2-4 TRBV29-1 - 16 - CSVEGGARGAKNIQYF TGCAGCGTTGAAGGGGGTGCAAGGGGAGCCAAAAACATTCAGTACTTC
TRBJ1-1 TRBV18 TRBD1 13 - CASSQTGPTEAFF TGTGCCAGCTCTCAGACAGGGCCCACTGAAGCTTTCTTT